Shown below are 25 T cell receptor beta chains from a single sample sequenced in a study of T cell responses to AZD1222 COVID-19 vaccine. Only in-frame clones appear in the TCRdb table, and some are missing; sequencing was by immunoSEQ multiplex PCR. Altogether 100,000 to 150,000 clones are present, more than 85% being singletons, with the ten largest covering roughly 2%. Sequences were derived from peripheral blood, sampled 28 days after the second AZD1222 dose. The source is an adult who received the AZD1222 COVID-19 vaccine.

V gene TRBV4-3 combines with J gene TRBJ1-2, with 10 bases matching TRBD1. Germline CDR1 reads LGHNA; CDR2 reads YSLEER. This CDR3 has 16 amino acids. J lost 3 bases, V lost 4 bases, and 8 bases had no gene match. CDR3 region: CASSPTWTGGYYGYTF. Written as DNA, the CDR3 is TGCGCCAGCAGCCCTACGTGGACAGGGGGTTACTATGGCTACACCTTC.

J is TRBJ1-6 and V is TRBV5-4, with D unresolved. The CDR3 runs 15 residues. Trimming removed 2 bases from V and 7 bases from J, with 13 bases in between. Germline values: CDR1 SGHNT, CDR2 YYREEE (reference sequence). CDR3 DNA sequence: TGTGCCAGCAGCTTAGGGCAGTTCCCCAATTCACCCCTCCACTTT. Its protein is CASSLGQFPNSPLHF.

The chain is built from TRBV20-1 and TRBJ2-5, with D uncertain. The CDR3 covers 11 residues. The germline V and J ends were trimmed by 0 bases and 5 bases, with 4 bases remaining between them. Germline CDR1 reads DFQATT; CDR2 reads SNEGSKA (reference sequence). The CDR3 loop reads CSARDEETQYF. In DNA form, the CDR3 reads TGCAGTGCTAGAGATGAGGAGACCCAGTACTTC.

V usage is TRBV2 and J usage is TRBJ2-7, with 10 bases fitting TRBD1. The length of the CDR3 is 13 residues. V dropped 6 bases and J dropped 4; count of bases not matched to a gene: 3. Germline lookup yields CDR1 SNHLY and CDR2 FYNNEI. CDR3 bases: TGTGCCAGCAGCCGGGACAGGGGATACGAGCAGTACGTC. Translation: CASSRDRGYEQYV.

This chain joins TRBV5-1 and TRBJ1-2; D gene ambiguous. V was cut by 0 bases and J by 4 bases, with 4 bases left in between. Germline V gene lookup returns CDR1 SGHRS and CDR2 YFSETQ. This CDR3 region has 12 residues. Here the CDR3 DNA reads TGCGCCAGCAGCTTGGATAGCTATGGCTACACCTTC. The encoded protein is CASSLDSYGYTF.

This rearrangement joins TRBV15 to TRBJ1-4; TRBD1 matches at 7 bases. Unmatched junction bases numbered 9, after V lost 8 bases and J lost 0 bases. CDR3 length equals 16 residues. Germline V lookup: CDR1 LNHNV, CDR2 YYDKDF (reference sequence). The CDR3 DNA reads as TGTGCCACCTCTGACAGGGTCGAATCAACTAATGAAAAACTGTTTTTT. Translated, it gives CATSDRVESTNEKLFF.

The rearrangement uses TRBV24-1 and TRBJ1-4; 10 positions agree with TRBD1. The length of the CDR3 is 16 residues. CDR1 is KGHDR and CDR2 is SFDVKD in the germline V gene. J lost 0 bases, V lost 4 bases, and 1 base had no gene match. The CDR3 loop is CATSEGTGATNEKLFF. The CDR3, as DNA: TGTGCCACCAGTGAGGGGACAGGGGCAACTAATGAAAAACTGTTTTTT.

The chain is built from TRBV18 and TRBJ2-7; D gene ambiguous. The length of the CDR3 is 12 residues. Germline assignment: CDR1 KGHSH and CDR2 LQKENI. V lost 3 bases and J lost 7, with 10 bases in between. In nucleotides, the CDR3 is TGTGCCAGCTCACCGAAGGCCGGGGAGCAGTACTTC. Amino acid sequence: CASSPKAGEQYF.

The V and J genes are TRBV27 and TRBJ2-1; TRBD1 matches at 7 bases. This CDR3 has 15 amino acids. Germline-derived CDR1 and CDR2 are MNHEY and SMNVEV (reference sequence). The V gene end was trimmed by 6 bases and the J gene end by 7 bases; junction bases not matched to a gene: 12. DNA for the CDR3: TGTGCCAGCAGGTCAGGGGGAATGGGAAGAAATGAGCAGTTCTTC. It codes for CASRSGGMGRNEQFF.

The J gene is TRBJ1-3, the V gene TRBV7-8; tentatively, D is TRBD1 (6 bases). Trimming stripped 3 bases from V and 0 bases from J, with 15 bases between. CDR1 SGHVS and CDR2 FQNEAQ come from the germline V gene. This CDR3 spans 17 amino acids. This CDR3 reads CASSFPGVGNSGNTIYF. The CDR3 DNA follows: TGTGCCAGCAGCTTCCCAGGGGTTGGGAACTCTGGAAACACCATATATTTT.

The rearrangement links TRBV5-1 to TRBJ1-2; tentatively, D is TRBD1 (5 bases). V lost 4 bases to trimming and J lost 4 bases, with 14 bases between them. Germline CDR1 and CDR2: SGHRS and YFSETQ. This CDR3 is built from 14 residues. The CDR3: CASSPTTAVYGYTF. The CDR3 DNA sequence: TGCGCCAGCAGCCCGACGACAGCGGTCTATGGCTACACCTTC.

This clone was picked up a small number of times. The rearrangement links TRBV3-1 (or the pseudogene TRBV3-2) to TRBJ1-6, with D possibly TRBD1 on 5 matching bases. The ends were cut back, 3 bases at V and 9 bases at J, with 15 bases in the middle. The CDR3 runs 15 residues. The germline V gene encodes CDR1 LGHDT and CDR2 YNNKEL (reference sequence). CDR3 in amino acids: CASSQLLSGGSPLHF. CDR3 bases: TGTGCCAGCAGCCAGCTCCTCTCGGGGGGTTCACCCCTCCACTTT.

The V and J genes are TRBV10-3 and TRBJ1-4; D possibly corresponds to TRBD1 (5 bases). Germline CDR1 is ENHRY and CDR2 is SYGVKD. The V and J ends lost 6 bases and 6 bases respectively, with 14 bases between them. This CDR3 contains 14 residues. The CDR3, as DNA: TGTGCCATCAGGGGGACGGAGGCACATGAAAAACTGTTTTTT. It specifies CAIRGTEAHEKLFF.

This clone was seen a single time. CDR3 coding DNA: TGTGCCAGCTCACCAAACGCAGGGAATCAGCCCCAGCATTTT. Residues: CASSPNAGNQPQHF. The chain joins TRBV18 to TRBJ1-5; TRBD1 might be the D (5 bases). CDR3 length: 14 residues. Germline loops: CDR1 KGHSH, CDR2 LQKENI. The germline V and J ends were trimmed by 2 bases and 4 bases, with 9 bases remaining between them.

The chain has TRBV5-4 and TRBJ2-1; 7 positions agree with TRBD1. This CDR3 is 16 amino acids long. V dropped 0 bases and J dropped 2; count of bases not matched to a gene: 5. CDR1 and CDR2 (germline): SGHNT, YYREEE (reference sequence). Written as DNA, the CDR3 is TGTGCCAGCAGCTTGGAGCGACAGGGCGCCTACAATGAGCAGTTCTTC. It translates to CASSLERQGAYNEQFF.

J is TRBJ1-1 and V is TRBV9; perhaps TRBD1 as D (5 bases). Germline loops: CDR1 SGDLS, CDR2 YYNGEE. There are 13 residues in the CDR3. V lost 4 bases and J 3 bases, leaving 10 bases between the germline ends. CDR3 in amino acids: CASSPRGDTEAFF. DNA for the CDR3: TGTGCCAGCAGCCCTAGGGGAGACACTGAAGCTTTCTTT.

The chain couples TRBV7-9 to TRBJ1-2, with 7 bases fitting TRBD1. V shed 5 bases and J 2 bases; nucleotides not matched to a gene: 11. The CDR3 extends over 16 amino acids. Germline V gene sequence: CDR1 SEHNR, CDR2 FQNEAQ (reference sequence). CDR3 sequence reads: CASSTDMTGLNYGYTF. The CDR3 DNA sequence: TGTGCCAGCAGCACTGATATGACAGGGCTCAACTATGGCTACACCTTC.

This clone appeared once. CDR3: CASSPGQGSGELFF. The CDR3 DNA reads TGTGCCAGCTCCCCGGGACAAGGTTCCGGGGAGCTGTTTTTT. The chain carries TRBV18 and TRBJ2-2, with a tentative D call TRBD1 (6 bases). This CDR3 has 14 residues. CDR1 KGHSH and CDR2 LQKENI come from the germline V gene. The V and J ends lost 6 bases and 6 bases respectively, with 14 bases between them.

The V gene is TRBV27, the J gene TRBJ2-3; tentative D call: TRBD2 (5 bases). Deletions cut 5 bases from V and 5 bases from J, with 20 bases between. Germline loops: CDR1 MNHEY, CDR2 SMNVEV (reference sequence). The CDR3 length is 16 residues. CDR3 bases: TGTGCCAGCAGTCGGACCCCAGACCGCCGGGGAGATACGCAGTATTTT. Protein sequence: CASSRTPDRRGDTQYF.

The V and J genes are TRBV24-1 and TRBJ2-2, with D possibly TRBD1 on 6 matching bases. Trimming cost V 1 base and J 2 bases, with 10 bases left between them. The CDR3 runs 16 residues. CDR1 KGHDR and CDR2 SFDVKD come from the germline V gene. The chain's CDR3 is CATSDFGTYNTGELFF. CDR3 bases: TGTGCCACCAGTGATTTCGGGACATATAACACCGGGGAGCTGTTTTTT.

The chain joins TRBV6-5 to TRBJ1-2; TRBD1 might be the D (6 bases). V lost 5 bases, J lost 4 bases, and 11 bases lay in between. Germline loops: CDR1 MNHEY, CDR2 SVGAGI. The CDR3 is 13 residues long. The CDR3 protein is CASSRQALYGYTF. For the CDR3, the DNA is TGTGCCAGCAGTCGACAGGCCCTCTATGGCTACACCTTC.

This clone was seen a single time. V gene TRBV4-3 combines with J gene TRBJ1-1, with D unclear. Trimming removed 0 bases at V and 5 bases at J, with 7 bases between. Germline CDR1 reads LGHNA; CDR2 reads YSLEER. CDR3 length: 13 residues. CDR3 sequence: CASSQDARTEAFF. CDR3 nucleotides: TGCGCCAGCAGCCAAGATGCAAGGACTGAAGCTTTCTTT.

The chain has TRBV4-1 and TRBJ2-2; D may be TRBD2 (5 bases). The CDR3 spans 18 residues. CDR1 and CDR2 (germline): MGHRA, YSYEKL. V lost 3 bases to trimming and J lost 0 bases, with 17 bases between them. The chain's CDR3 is CASSHTPGNWANTGELFF. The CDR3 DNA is TGCGCCAGCAGCCATACCCCCGGGAACTGGGCGAACACCGGGGAGCTGTTTTTT.

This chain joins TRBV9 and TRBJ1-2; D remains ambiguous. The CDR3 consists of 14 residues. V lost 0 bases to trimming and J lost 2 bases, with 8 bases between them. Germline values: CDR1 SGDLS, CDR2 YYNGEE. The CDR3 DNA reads TGTGCCAGCAGCGTAGAGTCAGCAAACTATGGCTACACCTTC. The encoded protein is CASSVESANYGYTF.

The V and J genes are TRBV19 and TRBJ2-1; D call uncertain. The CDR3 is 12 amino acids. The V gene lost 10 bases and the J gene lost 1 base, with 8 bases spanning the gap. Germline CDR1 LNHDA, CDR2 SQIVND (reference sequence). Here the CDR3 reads CATSPSYNEQFF. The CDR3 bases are TGTGCCACCTCACCATCCTACAATGAGCAGTTCTTC.